This T cell receptor (beta chain) was identified during a study of graft-versus-host responses after intestinal transplantation. Overall study context: Each transplant was multivisceral, liver-intestinal, or isolated intestinal. Each recipient received anti-thymocyte globulin induction, then tacrolimus and steroids for 3 to 4 years.

This clone was seen only a few times. Its antigen remains unidentified. Germline-derived CDR1 and CDR2 are SGHTA and FQGNSA. J was trimmed by 3 bases and V by 3 bases; bases with no gene match: 16. The CDR3 sequence is 19 residues long. Using immunoSEQ multiplex PCR, the repertoire was profiled, and TCRdb retains in-frame clones only, with some absent. The repertoire consists of approximately 79,000 clones, with roughly 80% occurring once and the leading ten covering more than 0.8%. General observations from the study: When patients had graft-donor T cell macrochimerism, their allografts held high graft-versus-host to host-versus-graft clonal ratios. Recipient marrow contained GvH clones, some of which appeared first in ileum or blood.

The chain couples TRBV7-2 to TRBJ2-7, with 11 bases aligning to TRBD2. This receptor was obtained from a human donor who received an intestinal transplant. Sequences were derived from unstimulated CD4+ T cells sorted from spleen or lymph node cells, sampled before intestinal transplant. The CDR3 reads CASSFFSGTSGGKVYEQYF. The CDR3 DNA is TGTGCCAGCAGCTTTTTCTCCGGGACTAGCGGCGGAAAGGTCTACGAGCAGTACTTC.